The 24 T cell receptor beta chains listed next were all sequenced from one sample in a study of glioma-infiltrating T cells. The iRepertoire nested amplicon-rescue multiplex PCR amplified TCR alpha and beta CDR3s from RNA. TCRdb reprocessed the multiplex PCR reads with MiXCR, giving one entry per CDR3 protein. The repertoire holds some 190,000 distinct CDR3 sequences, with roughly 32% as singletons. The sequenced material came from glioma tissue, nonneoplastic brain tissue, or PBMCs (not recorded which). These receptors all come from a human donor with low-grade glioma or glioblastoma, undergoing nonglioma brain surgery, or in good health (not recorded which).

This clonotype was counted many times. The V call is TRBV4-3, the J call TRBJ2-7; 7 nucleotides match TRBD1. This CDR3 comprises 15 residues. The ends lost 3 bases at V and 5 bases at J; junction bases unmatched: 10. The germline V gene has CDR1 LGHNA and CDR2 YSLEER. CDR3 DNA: TGCGCCAGCAGCCAGGAAAACCGACAGGGTCACGAGCAGTACTTC. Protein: CASSQENRQGHEQYF.

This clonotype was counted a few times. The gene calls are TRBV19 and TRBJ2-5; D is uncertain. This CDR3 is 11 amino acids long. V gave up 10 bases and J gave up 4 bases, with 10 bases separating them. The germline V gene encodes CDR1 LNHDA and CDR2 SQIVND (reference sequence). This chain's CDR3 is CATSLGETQYF. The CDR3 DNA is TGTGCCACATCCCTGGGAGAGACCCAGTACTTC. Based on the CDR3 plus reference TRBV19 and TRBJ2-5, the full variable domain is DGGITQSPKYLFRKEGQNVTLSCEQNLNHDAMYWYRQDPGQGLRLIYYSQIVNDFQKGDIAEGYSVSREKKESFPLTVTSAQKNPTAFYLCATSLGETQYFGPGTRLLVL.

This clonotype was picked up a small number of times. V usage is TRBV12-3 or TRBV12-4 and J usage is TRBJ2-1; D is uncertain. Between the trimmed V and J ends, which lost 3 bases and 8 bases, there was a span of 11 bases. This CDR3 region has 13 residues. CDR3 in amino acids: CASSFHGVDEQFF. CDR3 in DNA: TGTGCCAGCAGTTTTCACGGCGTCGATGAGCAGTTCTTC.

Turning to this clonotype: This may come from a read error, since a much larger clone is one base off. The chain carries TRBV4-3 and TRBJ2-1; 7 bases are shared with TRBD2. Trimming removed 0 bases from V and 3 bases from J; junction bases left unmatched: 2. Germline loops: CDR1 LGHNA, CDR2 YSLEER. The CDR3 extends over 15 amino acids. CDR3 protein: CASSQDGRLYNEQFF. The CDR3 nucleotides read TGCGCCAGCAGCCAAGACGGGAGGCTCTACAATGAGCAGTTCTTC.

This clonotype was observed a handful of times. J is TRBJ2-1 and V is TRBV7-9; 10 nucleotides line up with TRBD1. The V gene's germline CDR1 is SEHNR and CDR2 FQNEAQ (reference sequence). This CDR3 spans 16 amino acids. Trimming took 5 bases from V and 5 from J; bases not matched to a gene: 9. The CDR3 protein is CASSLNDRGLNNEQFF. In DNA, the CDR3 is TGTGCCAGCAGCCTCAATGACAGGGGGCTTAACAATGAGCAGTTCTTC.

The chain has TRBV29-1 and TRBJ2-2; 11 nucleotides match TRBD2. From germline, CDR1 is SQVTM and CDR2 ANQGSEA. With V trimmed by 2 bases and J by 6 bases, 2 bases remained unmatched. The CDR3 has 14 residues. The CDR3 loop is CSVEPSGRPGELFF. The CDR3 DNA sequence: TGCAGCGTTGAACCTAGCGGGAGGCCCGGGGAGCTGTTTTTT.

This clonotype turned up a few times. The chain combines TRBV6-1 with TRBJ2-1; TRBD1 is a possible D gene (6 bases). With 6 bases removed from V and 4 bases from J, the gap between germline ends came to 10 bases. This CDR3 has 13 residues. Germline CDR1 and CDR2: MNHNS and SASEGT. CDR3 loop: CASSYDRYNEQFF. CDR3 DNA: TGTGCCAGCAGCTACGACAGGTACAATGAGCAGTTCTTC.

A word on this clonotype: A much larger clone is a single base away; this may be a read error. The CDR3 DNA sequence: TGCGCCAGAAGCCAAGAATTTTCGGGGCGCTATGGCTACACCTTC. Encoded protein: CARSQEFSGRYGYTF. The chain uses TRBV4-3 and TRBJ1-2; tentatively, D is TRBD1 (5 bases). This CDR3 contains 15 residues. Looked up from germline, CDR1 is LGHNA and CDR2 is YSLEER.

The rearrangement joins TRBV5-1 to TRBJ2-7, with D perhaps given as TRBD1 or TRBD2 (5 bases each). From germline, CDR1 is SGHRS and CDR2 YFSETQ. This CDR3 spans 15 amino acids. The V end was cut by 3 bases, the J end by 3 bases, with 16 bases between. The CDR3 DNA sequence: TGCGCCAGCAGCTCCGGGACCGCCGCTAACTACGAGCAGTACTTC. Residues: CASSSGTAANYEQYF. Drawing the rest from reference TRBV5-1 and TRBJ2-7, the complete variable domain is KAGVTQTPRYLIKTRGQQVTLSCSPISGHRSVSWYQQTPGQGLQFLFEYFSETQRNKGNFPGRFSGRQFSNSRSEMNVSTLELGDSALYLCASSSGTAANYEQYFGPGTRLTVT.

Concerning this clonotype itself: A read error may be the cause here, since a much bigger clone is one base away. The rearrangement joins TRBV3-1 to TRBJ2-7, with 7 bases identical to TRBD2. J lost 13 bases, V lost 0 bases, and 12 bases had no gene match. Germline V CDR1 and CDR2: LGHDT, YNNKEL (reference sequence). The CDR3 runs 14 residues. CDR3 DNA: TGTGCCAGCAGCCAAGATTACCCTAGAGGGAGGGCCTACTTC. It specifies CASSQDYPRGRAYF.

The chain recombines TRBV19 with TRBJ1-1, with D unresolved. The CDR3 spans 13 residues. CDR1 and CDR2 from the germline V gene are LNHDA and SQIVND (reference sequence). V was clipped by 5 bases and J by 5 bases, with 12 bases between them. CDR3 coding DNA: TGTGCCAGTAGTTTACAGCGCCGGACTGAAGCTTTCTTT. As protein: CASSLQRRTEAFF.

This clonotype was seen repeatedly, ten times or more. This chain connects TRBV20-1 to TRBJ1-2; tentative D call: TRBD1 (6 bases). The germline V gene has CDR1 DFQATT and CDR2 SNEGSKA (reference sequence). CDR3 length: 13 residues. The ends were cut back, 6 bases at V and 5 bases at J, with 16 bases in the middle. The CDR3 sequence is CSATQGPGYGYTF. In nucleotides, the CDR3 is TGCAGTGCGACGCAGGGGCCAGGGTATGGCTACACCTTC.

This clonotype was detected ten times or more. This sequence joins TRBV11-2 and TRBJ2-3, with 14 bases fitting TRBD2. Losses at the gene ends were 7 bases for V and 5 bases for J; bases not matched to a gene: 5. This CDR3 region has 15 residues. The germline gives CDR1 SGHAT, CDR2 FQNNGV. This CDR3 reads CASIQGLAGVDTQYF. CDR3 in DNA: TGTGCCAGCATCCAGGGACTAGCGGGAGTAGATACGCAGTATTTT.

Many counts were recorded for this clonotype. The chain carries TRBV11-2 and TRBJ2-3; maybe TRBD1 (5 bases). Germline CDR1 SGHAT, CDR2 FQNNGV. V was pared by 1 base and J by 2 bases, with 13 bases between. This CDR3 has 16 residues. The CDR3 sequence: CASSLVSDSTTDTQYF. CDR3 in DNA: TGTGCCAGCAGCTTAGTCTCCGACAGCACCACAGATACGCAGTATTTT.

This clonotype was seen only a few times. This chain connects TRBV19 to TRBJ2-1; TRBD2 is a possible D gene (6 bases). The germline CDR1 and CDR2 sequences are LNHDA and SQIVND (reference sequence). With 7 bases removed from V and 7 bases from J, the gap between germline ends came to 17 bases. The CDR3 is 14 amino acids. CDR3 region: CASTLSGYLNEQFF. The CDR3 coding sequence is TGTGCCAGTACTCTGAGCGGGTATCTGAATGAGCAGTTCTTC.

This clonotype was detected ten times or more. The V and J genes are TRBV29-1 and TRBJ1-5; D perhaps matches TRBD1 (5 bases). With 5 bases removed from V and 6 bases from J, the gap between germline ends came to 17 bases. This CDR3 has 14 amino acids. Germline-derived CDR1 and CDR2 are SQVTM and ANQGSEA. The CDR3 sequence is CSVSPAGGSQPQHF. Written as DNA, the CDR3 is TGCAGCGTTTCCCCGGCGGGGGGAAGTCAGCCCCAGCATTTT.

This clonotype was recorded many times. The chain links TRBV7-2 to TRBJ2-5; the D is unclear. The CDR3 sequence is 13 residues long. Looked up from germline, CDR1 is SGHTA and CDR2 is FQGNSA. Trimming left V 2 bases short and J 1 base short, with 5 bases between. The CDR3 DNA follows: TGTGCCAGCAGCTTAACCGTCCAAGAGACCCAGTACTTC. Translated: CASSLTVQETQYF.

The CDR3 DNA sequence: TGTGCCAGCGGTTCCGGAGCGGGAGATCTGGGAGAGCAGTACTTC. Its translation is CASGSGAGDLGEQYF. This chain connects TRBV6-2 or TRBV6-3 to TRBJ2-7, with 8 bases that match TRBD2. This CDR3 contains 15 residues. The J segment lost 7 bases and the V segment lost 8 bases, leaving 16 bases of the junction unmatched. In germline, CDR1 is MNHEY, CDR2 SVGEGT.

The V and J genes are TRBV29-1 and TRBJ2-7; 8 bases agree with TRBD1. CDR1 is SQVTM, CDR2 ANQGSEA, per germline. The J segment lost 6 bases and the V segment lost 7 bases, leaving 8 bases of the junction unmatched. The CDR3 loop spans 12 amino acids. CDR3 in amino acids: CSALDRVSEQYF. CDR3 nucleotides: TGCAGCGCCTTGGACAGGGTTAGCGAGCAGTACTTC.

The CDR3 nucleotides are TGTGCCAGCAGCCAAGATATGGGGGTATCGGGAGCTTTCTTT. Its translation is CASSQDMGVSGAFF. This chain links TRBV3-1 with TRBJ1-1, with D tentatively TRBD1 (5 bases). The CDR3 spans 14 residues. V lost 0 bases, J lost 10 bases, and 15 bases lay in between. The germline gives CDR1 LGHDT, CDR2 YNNKEL (reference sequence).

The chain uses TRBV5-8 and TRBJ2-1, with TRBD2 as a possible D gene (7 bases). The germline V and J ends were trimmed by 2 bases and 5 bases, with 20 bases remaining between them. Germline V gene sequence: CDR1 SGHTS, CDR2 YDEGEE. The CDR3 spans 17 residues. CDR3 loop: CASSFRKGGLKNNEQFF. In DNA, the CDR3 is TGTGCCAGCAGCTTCAGGAAGGGGGGACTAAAAAACAATGAGCAGTTCTTC.

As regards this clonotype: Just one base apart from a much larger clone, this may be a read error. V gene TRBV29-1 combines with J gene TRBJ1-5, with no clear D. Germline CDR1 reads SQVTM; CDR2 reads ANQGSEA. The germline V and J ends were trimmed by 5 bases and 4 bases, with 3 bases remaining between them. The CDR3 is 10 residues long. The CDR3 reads CSVLNQPQHF. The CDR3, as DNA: TGCAGCGTTCTTAATCAGCCCCAGCATTTT.

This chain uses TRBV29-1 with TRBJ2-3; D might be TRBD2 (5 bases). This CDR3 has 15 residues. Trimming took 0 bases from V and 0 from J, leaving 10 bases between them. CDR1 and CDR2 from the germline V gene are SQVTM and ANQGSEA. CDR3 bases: TGCAGCGTTGAAGATAGCGCCACTAGCACAGATACGCAGTATTTT. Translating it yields CSVEDSATSTDTQYF.

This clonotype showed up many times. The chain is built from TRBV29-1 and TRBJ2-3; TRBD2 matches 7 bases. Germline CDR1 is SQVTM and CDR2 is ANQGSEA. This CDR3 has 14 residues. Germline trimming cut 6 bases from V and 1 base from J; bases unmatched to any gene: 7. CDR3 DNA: TGCAGCGTCCCCCCGGGAGGTCGCACAGATACGCAGTATTTT. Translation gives CSVPPGGRTDTQYF.